This paragraph reports one T cell receptor (beta chain). The entry originates in a study of blood T cell repertoires in COVID-19. In the study overall: Spain, Italy and the United States supplied samples that represented acute and convalescent COVID-19. PBMCs, B-cell-depleted T cells, or T cells provided the cDNA or gDNA that made up the material.

In the authors' workflow: Reference gene primer amplification yielded estimated nucleated cell counts. Here immunoSEQ multiplex PCR was the method, and the copy in TCRdb shows in-frame clones only, minus some. V, J and clone size derive from that table, while D and trimming were established from the DNA sequence. Here the sample spans about 400,000 clones, roughly nine tenths being singletons. Germline CDR1 KGHDR, CDR2 SFDVKD. This CDR3 spans 15 amino acids. With V trimmed by 4 bases and J by 3 bases, 4 bases remained unmatched. The chain links TRBV24-1 to TRBJ2-3; 9 bases line up with TRBD1. The specimen was peripheral blood. The receptor was isolated from a man aged 35 to 55 with acute or convalescent COVID-19. The CDR3 region is CATSDLGQGTDTQYF. CDR3 DNA sequence: TGTGCCACCAGTGACCTCGGACAGGGGACAGATACGCAGTATTTT.